This T cell receptor beta chain was captured in a study of beta chain features in type 1 diabetes. Findings of the study overall: Patients with type 1 diabetes showed fewer VDJ junction insertions and more deletions. Within the patient group, naive, central memory and Treg TCRB repertoires appeared more similar to each other than within healthy donors.

Germline V gene data show CDR1 as SEHNR and CDR2 as FQNEAQ (reference sequence). The CDR3 consists of 12 residues. V gave up 5 bases and J gave up 4 bases, with 9 bases separating them. Sequenced material consisted of expressed TCRB transcripts (all of the isolated RNA was reverse transcribed). Sequencing was performed with immunoSEQ multiplex PCR; in TCRdb, only in-frame clones are kept and a portion is missing. Of 150,000 or so clones listed, approximately 10% are singletons. A CD45RO/CCR7/CD25/CD127/CD95/CD27 panel sorted naive, central memory, regulatory and stem cell-like memory CD4+ cells. Comment on this clone: The target antigen is unknown.

The J gene is TRBJ2-7, the V gene TRBV7-9; D is unclear. This TCR was recovered from a man between 18 and 29 years old in good health. Sequenced sample: central memory CD4+ T cells from blood. CDR3 residues: CASSINLYEQYF. In DNA, the CDR3 is TGTGCCAGCAGCATCAACCTATACGAGCAGTACTTC.